The 20 T cell receptor beta chains in this list originate from one sample, sequenced in a study of blood T cells in healthy people across ages. Combining a sample-barcoded 5' primer with a J-beta primer mix, a second PCR ran for 7 to 11 cycles. TCRdb itself ran the 5' RACE reads through MiXCR, one entry per CDR3 protein. The sample carries approximately 800,000 distinct CDR3 sequences, 35% to 40% recorded once. Material: blood. All receptors come from a man aged 18 to 29 in good health.

This clonotype appeared a few times. The rearrangement joins TRBV10-3 to TRBJ2-1; 9 nucleotides agree with TRBD2. J lost 5 bases, V lost 5 bases, and 10 bases had no gene match. The germline CDR1 and CDR2 sequences are ENHRY and SYGVKD. The CDR3 runs to 16 residues. In nucleotides, the CDR3 is TGTGCCATCAGTACTATCACTAGCGGGCCAGACAATGAGCAGTTCTTC. This encodes CAISTITSGPDNEQFF.

V is TRBV7-2 and J is TRBJ2-2; D possibly corresponds to TRBD2 (5 bases). The CDR3 spans 16 residues. The germline V and J ends were trimmed by 5 bases and 4 bases, with 17 bases remaining between them. Germline V gene data show CDR1 as SGHTA and CDR2 as FQGNSA. The CDR3 loop reads CASSTPDWYGTGELFF. The CDR3, as DNA: TGTGCCAGCAGCACCCCGGACTGGTACGGCACCGGGGAGCTGTTTTTT.

The V call is TRBV7-9, the J call TRBJ2-7; 7 nucleotides match TRBD1. Germline assignment: CDR1 SEHNR and CDR2 FQNEAQ (reference sequence). The J segment lost 10 bases and the V segment lost 10 bases, leaving 16 bases of the junction unmatched. The CDR3 sequence is 13 residues long. CDR3 sequence reads: CATETGEEEDQYF. The CDR3 DNA is TGTGCCACCGAAACAGGGGAAGAAGAAGACCAGTACTTC.

V is TRBV12-3 or TRBV12-4 and J is TRBJ1-4; D ambiguous. CDR3 size: 14 residues. V shed 1 base and J shed 3 bases, with 6 bases lying between them. The CDR3 sequence is CASSLDGPNEKLFF. The DNA for the CDR3 is TGTGCCAGCAGTTTAGACGGCCCTAATGAAAAACTGTTTTTT.

This chain links TRBV25-1 with TRBJ1-4; D gene unclear. The CDR3 runs 13 residues. Trimming removed 1 base from V and 8 bases from J, with 8 bases in between. CDR1 is MGHDK and CDR2 is SYGVNS in the germline V gene. CDR3 residues: CASSEFLGEKLFF. CDR3 DNA: TGTGCCAGCAGTGAATTCCTAGGCGAAAAACTGTTTTTT. Based on the CDR3 plus reference TRBV25-1 and TRBJ1-4, the full variable domain is EADIYQTPRYLVIGTGKKITLECSQTMGHDKMYWYQQDPGMELHLIHYSYGVNSTEKGDLSSESTVSRIRTEHFPLTLESARPSHTSQYLCASSEFLGEKLFFGSGTQLSVL.

The chain recombines TRBV4-3 with TRBJ1-2; no clear D gene. In germline, CDR1 is LGHNA, CDR2 YSLEER. The CDR3 has 13 amino acids. The ends were cut back, 4 bases at V and 4 bases at J, with 10 bases in the middle. The CDR3 coding sequence is TGCGCCAGCAGCCTCACCAACTCCTATGGCTACACCTTC. This gives the protein CASSLTNSYGYTF.

The V and J genes are TRBV19 and TRBJ2-4; tentatively, D is TRBD1 (5 bases). The J call may be faulty, since TRBJ2-7 better matches the DNA end. Germline CDR1 and CDR2: LNHDA and SQIVND (reference sequence). The CDR3 spans 13 residues. In DNA, the CDR3 is TGTGCCAGTAGTATGTCGGACACGAGCGAGCAGTACTTC. Translation: CASSMSDTSEQYF.

This clonotype was recorded once. CDR3 residues: CSASLSGPSQETQYF. The CDR3 DNA reads TGCAGTGCTAGTCTTAGCGGGCCTTCTCAAGAGACCCAGTACTTC. V usage is TRBV20-1 and J usage is TRBJ2-5, with 7 bases fitting TRBD2. With V trimmed by 3 bases and J by 2 bases, 9 bases remained unmatched. Germline CDR1 is DFQATT and CDR2 is SNEGSKA (reference sequence). The CDR3 is 15 residues long.

The V and J genes are TRBV4-2 and TRBJ2-3; D tentatively fits TRBD1 or TRBD2 (5 bases each). The CDR3 runs to 16 residues. Germline V gene sequence: CDR1 LGHNA, CDR2 YNFKEQ. V was pared by 0 bases and J by 2 bases, with 12 bases between. CDR3 bases: TGTGCCAGCAGCCAAGAGGGGGACGGATTCACAGATACGCAGTATTTT. This translates into CASSQEGDGFTDTQYF.

This clonotype was picked up many times. This chain connects TRBV20-1 to TRBJ2-5; possible D gene TRBD2, 6 bases. The CDR3 covers 14 residues. The V gene lost 3 bases and the J gene lost 0 bases, with 11 bases spanning the gap. The germline V gene encodes CDR1 DFQATT and CDR2 SNEGSKA (reference sequence). The CDR3 region has the DNA TGCAGTGCTAGCCGGGGGTGGTACCAAGAGACCCAGTACTTC. Encoded protein: CSASRGWYQETQYF.

V usage is TRBV5-6 and J usage is TRBJ2-7, with D maybe TRBD1 (6 bases). In germline, CDR1 is SGHDT, CDR2 YYEEEE. The CDR3 runs to 14 residues. V was trimmed by 4 bases and J by 2 bases, leaving 13 bases between them. The CDR3 DNA sequence: TGTGCCAGCAGCATGGTAGGACAGCCCTACGAGCAGTACTTC. Amino acid sequence: CASSMVGQPYEQYF.

The chain has TRBV6-6 and TRBJ1-1, with TRBD1 as a possible D gene (5 bases). CDR3 size: 14 residues. The V and J ends lost 6 bases and 2 bases respectively, with 13 bases between them. Per germline, CDR1 MNHNY and CDR2 SVGAGI (reference sequence). The CDR3 nucleotides read TGTGCCAGCAGACAGGAAACGGTTAACACTGAAGCTTTCTTT. Its protein product is CASRQETVNTEAFF.

This clonotype has a count of ten or more. The rearrangement uses TRBV4-3 and TRBJ1-2; the D gene is possibly TRBD1 (5 bases). V lost 0 bases and J lost 6, with 5 bases in between. The CDR3 totals 12 residues. CDR1 is LGHNA and CDR2 is YSLEER in the germline V gene. Here the CDR3 reads CASSQEDNGYTF. CDR3 nucleotide sequence: TGCGCCAGCAGCCAAGAGGACAATGGCTACACCTTC.

In DNA, the CDR3 is TGTGCCAGCAGTAAGGACAGAAACACCGGGGAGCTGTTTTTT. Translating gives CASSKDRNTGELFF. The gene calls are TRBV2 and TRBJ2-2; tentative D call: TRBD1 (6 bases). Trimming removed 5 bases from V and 2 bases from J, with 9 bases in between. The CDR3 is 14 amino acids. Germline V lookup: CDR1 SNHLY, CDR2 FYNNEI.

In the case of this clonotype: The junction does not match germline at one end; this may be a read error. This chain joins TRBV12-3 or TRBV12-4 and TRBJ2-1; maybe TRBD1 (6 bases). The CDR3 has 15 amino acids. The CDR3 protein is CASSRTASTYNEQSF. In DNA form, the CDR3 reads TGTGCCAGCAGTCGGACAGCGTCGACCTACAATGAGCAGTCCTTC.

This clonotype was detected only a few times. The rearrangement joins TRBV5-6 to TRBJ1-2; no definite D call. Trimming stripped 3 bases from V and 0 bases from J, with 12 bases between. There are 15 residues in the CDR3. Per the germline V gene, CDR1 is SGHDT and CDR2 is YYEEEE. CDR3 bases: TGTGCCAGCAGCTCCAACGTCGGAGCTAACTATGGCTACACCTTC. Translation: CASSSNVGANYGYTF.

This clonotype appeared a few times. The rearrangement uses TRBV15 and TRBJ2-4, with 10 bases aligning to TRBD2. Trimming removed 0 bases from V and 6 bases from J; junction bases left unmatched: 8. CDR3 length: 17 amino acids. The V gene's germline CDR1 is LNHNV and CDR2 YYDKDF (reference sequence). The CDR3 nucleotides are TGTGCCACCAGCAGAGATCTGCTAGCGGGGGTCAGAAACATTCAGTACTTC. Its protein is CATSRDLLAGVRNIQYF.

The rearrangement links TRBV30 to TRBJ1-4; 7 bases line up with TRBD1. J was trimmed by 11 bases and V by 2 bases; bases with no gene match: 20. The CDR3 sequence is 17 residues long. CDR1 is GTSNPN, CDR2 SVGIG, per germline (reference sequence). The CDR3 DNA follows: TGTGCCTGGAGTTCACAGGGGCGGGGAGTGCTGACTTGGAAACTGTTTTTT. Protein product: CAWSSQGRGVLTWKLFF.

Comment on this clonotype: A read error may account for a junction end that differs from germline. The rearrangement links TRBV12-3 or TRBV12-4 to TRBJ1-4, with a tentative D call TRBD1 (6 bases). The CDR3 covers 15 residues. The CDR3 here is CASSFPRGANEELFF. CDR3 nucleotide sequence: TGTGCCAGCAGTTTCCCCCGGGGGGCTAATGAAGAACTGTTTTTT.

V and J are TRBV9 and TRBJ2-3, with 8 bases aligning to TRBD2. J was trimmed by 6 bases and V by 4 bases; bases with no gene match: 10. CDR3 length: 15 residues. CDR1 and CDR2 from the germline V gene are SGDLS and YYNGEE. CDR3 in DNA: TGTGCCAGCAGCCTCCTTTTCGGGGGGGCCGATACGCAGTATTTT. Its translation is CASSLLFGGADTQYF.